This T cell receptor (beta chain) appears in the sequencing data of a study of cytomegalovirus exposure and HLA in healthy donors. Both 60 Vbeta primers and 13 Jbeta primers went into the PCR. Measured with immunoSEQ multiplex PCR; TCRdb has only the in-frame clones, and not every one. The table records under 200,000 clones, about two thirds of them present only once. Germline CDR1 SQVTM, CDR2 ANQGSEA. There are 12 residues in the CDR3. The trim removed 7 bases at V and 6 bases at J, leaving 6 bases unmatched. Input material: PBMCs. The TCR was taken from a woman between 18 and 29 years old in good health and CMV-seropositive. The rearrangement links TRBV29-1 to TRBJ1-1, with 9 bases matching TRBD1. CDR3 loop: CSGLTGGPEAFF. The CDR3, as DNA: TGCAGCGGGTTAACAGGGGGCCCTGAAGCTTTCTTT.